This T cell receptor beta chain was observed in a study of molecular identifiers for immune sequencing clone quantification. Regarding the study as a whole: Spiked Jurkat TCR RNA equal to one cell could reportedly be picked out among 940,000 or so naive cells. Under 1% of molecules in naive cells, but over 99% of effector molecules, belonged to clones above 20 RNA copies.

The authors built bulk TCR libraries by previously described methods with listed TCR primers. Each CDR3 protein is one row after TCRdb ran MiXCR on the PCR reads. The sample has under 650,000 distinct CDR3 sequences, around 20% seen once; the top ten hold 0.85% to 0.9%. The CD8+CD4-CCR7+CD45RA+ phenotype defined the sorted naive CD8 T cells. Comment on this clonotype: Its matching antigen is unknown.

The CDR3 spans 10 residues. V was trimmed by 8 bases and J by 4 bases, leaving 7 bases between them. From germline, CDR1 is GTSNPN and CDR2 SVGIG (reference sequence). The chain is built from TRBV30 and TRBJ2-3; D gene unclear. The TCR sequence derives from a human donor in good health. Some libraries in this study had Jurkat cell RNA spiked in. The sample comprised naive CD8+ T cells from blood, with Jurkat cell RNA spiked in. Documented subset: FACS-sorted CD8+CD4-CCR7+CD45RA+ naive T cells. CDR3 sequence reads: CAGWPDTQYF. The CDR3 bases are TGTGCCGGATGGCCAGATACGCAGTATTTT.